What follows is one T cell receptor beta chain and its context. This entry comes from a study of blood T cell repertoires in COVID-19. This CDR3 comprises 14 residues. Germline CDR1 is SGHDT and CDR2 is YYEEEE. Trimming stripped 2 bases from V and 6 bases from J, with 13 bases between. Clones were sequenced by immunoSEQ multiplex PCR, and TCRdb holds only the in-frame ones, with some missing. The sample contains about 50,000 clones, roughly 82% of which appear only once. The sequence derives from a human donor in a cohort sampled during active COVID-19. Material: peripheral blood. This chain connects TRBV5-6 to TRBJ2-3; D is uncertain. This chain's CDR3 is CASSLGSPGDTQYF. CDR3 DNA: TGTGCCAGCAGCTTAGGCAGTCCGGGTGATACGCAGTATTTT.